This T cell receptor (beta chain) was obtained from a study of cytotoxic CD8 clonotypes in ibrutinib-treated CLL. Study-wide results and limits: Clonality increased at ibrutinib response, then returned toward baseline at progression. Public clonotypes, an uncommon group, contracted or remained stable on treatment.

With regard to this clone: Its target is not known.

Germline V gives CDR1 SGHAT, CDR2 FQNNGV. CDR3 length equals 13 residues. J gave up 5 bases and V 6 bases, and 6 bases lay outside the gene matches. Libraries were prepared by immunoSEQ multiplex PCR; TCRdb keeps only in-frame clonotypes and omits some of them. The sample consists of fewer than 400,000 clones, approximately 67% of them appearing once. This TCR derives from a human donor with chronic lymphocytic leukemia. Sequencing was performed on PBMCs, taken after 36 months of ibrutinib treatment. The V and J genes are TRBV11-2 and TRBJ1-2; 7 bases are shared with TRBD1. The CDR3 bases are TGTGCCAGCAGTATCGACAGGGCTTATGGCTACACCTTC. It codes for CASSIDRAYGYTF. Together with reference TRBV11-2 and TRBJ1-2, the CDR3 gives the full variable domain: EAGVAQSPRYKIIEKRQSVAFWCNPISGHATLYWYQQILGQGPKLLIQFQNNGVVDDSQLPKDRFSAERLKGVDSTLKIQPAKLEDSAVYLCASSIDRAYGYTFGSGTRLTVV.